This T cell receptor (beta chain) stems from a study of T cells expressing NK-cell markers. Turning to the study itself: Investigators obtained TCR beta repertoires from sorted CD3+CD56+NKG2C+, CD3+CD56+NKG2C- and CD3+CD56-NKG2C+ T cells. Study observations and caveats: The contribution of dominant NKG2C+ clonotypes to CD8+ T cells in roughly 6 donors was 1.0-7.0%.

TCRdb re-called the 5' RACE reads and catalogs CDR3 proteins one per entry, DNA excluded. The sample has roughly 420,000 distinct CDR3 sequences. As to this clonotype: Its specificity is unknown.

Germline CDR1 DFQATT, CDR2 SNEGSKA (reference sequence). The CDR3 runs 13 residues. The chain links TRBV20-1 to TRBJ2-2; TCRdb returns TRBD2, unconfirmable since there is no DNA. Sample: blood T cells: a sorted CD56 or NKG2C T cell subset, CD4+ or CD8+ T cells, or bulk PBMC T cells (not recorded which). The source of this sequence is a woman aged 18-70 years in good health. The CDR3 is CSASGRGTGELFF.